Below, 5 T cell receptor beta chains from the same sample are listed, as sequenced in a study of T cell repertoires in cytomegalovirus infection (dated by TCRdb to 2018 to 2020). Sequencing instrument: Illumina HiSeq 1500. TCRdb passed the public sequencing reads through fastp at Q25 and MiXCR, retaining productive beta sequences. Each entry is one CDR3 protein sequence, shown with its most common DNA and genes. The sample table records approximately 550,000 distinct CDR3 sequences; approximately 16% of these occur just once. The leading ten clones occupy 20% to 30% of the sample. Sequencing was carried out using CD8+ T cells from PBMCs. Source of these receptors: a human donor in good health (CMV status not recorded). Some clones in this sample may be carry-over from other donors' samples.

This clonotype occurred many times. The genes are TRBV7-6 and TRBJ2-7; 14 nucleotides align to TRBD2. Germline CDR1 and CDR2: SGHVS and FNYEAQ. The CDR3 runs to 16 residues. V trimming: 3 bases; J trimming: 5 bases; junction bases outside the gene matches: 6. The CDR3 loop is CASSFPGLAGEHEQYF. DNA of the CDR3: TGTGCCAGCAGCTTTCCGGGACTAGCGGGAGAGCACGAGCAGTACTTC.

This clonotype appeared a few times. This chain joins TRBV9 and TRBJ1-6, with D maybe TRBD1 (5 bases). The ends were cut back, 0 bases at V and 7 bases at J, with 8 bases in the middle. This CDR3 comprises 14 residues. The V gene's germline CDR1 is SGDLS and CDR2 YYNGEE. In DNA, the CDR3 is TGTGCCAGCAGCGTAGACGGGACCAATTCACCCCTCCACTTT. Translation gives CASSVDGTNSPLHF. The whole variable domain, remainder taken from reference TRBV9 and TRBJ1-6, is DSGVTQTPKHLITATGQRVTLRCSPRSGDLSVYWYQQSLDQGLQFLIQYYNGEERAKGNILERFSAQQFPDLHSELNLSSLELGDSALYFCASSVDGTNSPLHFGNGTRLTVT.

This clonotype was detected only a few times. The genes are TRBV5-1 and TRBJ1-5, with D tentatively TRBD1 (5 bases). V lost 4 bases, J lost 1 base, and 15 bases lay in between. This CDR3 contains 16 residues. CDR1 and CDR2 (germline): SGHRS, YFSETQ. CDR3 amino acids: CASSPGGPRSNQPQHF. In nucleotides, the CDR3 is TGCGCCAGCAGCCCGGGGGGTCCAAGAAGCAATCAGCCCCAGCATTTT.

This clonotype was recorded a few times. V gene TRBV4-1 combines with J gene TRBJ1-3; D ambiguous. The CDR3 length is 12 residues. Germline assignment: CDR1 MGHRA and CDR2 YSYEKL. V lost 0 bases and J 8 bases, leaving 5 bases between the germline ends. This CDR3 is CASSQESDTIYF. CDR3 bases: TGCGCCAGCAGCCAAGAGAGTGACACCATATATTTT.

V is TRBV20-1 and J is TRBJ1-2, with 9 bases that match TRBD1. The junction had 9 bases not matched to a gene; V was cut back by 5 bases and J by 2 bases. This CDR3 region has 15 residues. The germline CDR1 and CDR2 sequences are DFQATT and SNEGSKA (reference sequence). The DNA of the CDR3 is TGCAGTGCTCCACAGGGGGCGCAGGGAAACTATGGCTACACCTTC. It specifies CSAPQGAQGNYGYTF.